The clone carrying this TCR beta chain occurred many times. Its target is not known. The source of the sample is a study of identical twins. The V end was cut by 1 base, the J end by 5 bases, with 18 bases between. Germline values: CDR1 LGHDT, CDR2 YNNKEL (reference sequence). The CDR3 sequence is 16 residues long. TCRdb reprocessed the 5' RACE reads with MiXCR, giving one entry per CDR3 protein. In the table there are about 1.7 million distinct CDR3 sequences, about 32% of which are singletons. Findings of the study overall: Potential partial confounding of zero-insertion analyses by invariant MAIT and iNKT cells was noted. It was out-of-frame TCR alpha sharing in monozygotic twins that models underestimated.

This receptor was identified in a newborn girl in good health. V usage is TRBV3-1 and J usage is TRBJ2-7; maybe TRBD1 (6 bases). Sequencing input: cord blood. The CDR3 region has the DNA TGTGCCAGCAGCCAAGGGGGGACACAAGCTTTCAACGAGCAGTACTTC. Its translation is CASSQGGTQAFNEQYF.